This T cell receptor (beta chain) originates from a study of cytomegalovirus exposure and HLA in healthy donors. Across the study: The same platform used for the 650 to 850 first-cohort repertoires was also used for the approximately 120 validation repertoires, as a later analysis reported.

The donors were members of the validation cohort, which comprised about 120 subjects and was separate from the first cohort of fewer than 700 subjects. Trimming left V 1 base short and J 4 bases short, with 11 bases between. CDR3 size: 15 residues. Germline V gene sequence: CDR1 SGHVS, CDR2 FQNEAQ. Assay used: immunoSEQ multiplex PCR; TCRdb lists only in-frame clones, some missing. This table has fewer than 250,000 clones, roughly 85% appearing once. This clone was observed a few times. The antigen is not known. General study points: Three CMV-associated chains proved CMV antigen-specific in vitro.

The chain joins TRBV7-8 to TRBJ1-3; D is unresolved. This sequence was found in a woman aged 18-29 years in good health and CMV-seronegative. The specimen was PBMCs. Here the CDR3 DNA reads TGTGCCAGCAGCTTAGTACAGCCCGCGGGAAACACCATATATTTT. It codes for CASSLVQPAGNTIYF.